This T cell receptor (beta chain) was obtained from a study of T cells expressing NK-cell markers (dated by TCRdb to the early 2020s). In the study overall: In sorted CD3+CD56+NKG2C+, CD3+CD56+NKG2C- and CD3+CD56-NKG2C+ T-cell subsets from several donors, TCR beta-chain repertoires were profiled. Illumina HiSeq 2000/2500, MiSeq or NextSeq was used to sequence libraries as 2 x 150 bp reads. The eight sequenced donors were randomly selected healthy volunteers, three men and five women. Of the eight sequenced donors, seven were found to be HCMV-seropositive and one was found to be HCMV-seronegative.

To determine HCMV serostatus, a commercial ELISA kit was used to detect HCMV-specific IgG in serum. Peripheral blood mononuclear cells were isolated from blood by Ficoll density gradient centrifugation. The investigation overall reported the following: For six donors, the dominant CD3+CD56+NKG2C+ clonotypes were among the top 10 CD8+ clonotypes and accounted for about 1.0-7.5% of CD8+ T cells. Those dominant clonotypes were again the most abundant among CD3+CD56-NKG2C+ cells in a handful of donors, at roughly 28.3-65%. Whether the expanded NKG2C-expressing T cell clones were specific for HCMV antigens remained unclear.

Sequenced using an Illumina HiSeq 2000. TCR beta cDNA libraries were prepared using 5'RACE template switching, which introduced a universal primer site and unique molecular identifiers. Priming for cDNA synthesis came from the TCR beta constant segment, and two successive PCR amplification steps followed. The source study handled its data this way. MIGEC was used to demultiplex reads and group reads by UMI, and MiTCR was used to assemble and quantify clonotypes. To remove erroneous sequences, TCR cDNA sequences were retained only when supported by two or more reads. The tcR package was used for downstream repertoire analysis, and clonotypes were matched between fractions using CDR3 nucleotide sequence together with V segment. VDJmatch was used to annotate antigen specificity against VDJdb, with one amino acid substitution in CDR3 allowed. Reads reprocessed by TCRdb are summarized as one entry per CDR3 protein sequence, and DNA is absent. TCRdb assigned the V and J calls; the authors' analysis was not used. The sample's own table lists 350,000 to 450,000 distinct CDR3 sequences. The top ten clones comprise around 5% of the sample.

As to this clonotype: Its antigen remains unidentified.

The germline V gene gives CDR1 as SNHLY and CDR2 as FYNNEI. The CDR3, cysteine through phenylalanine, is 13 amino acids long. No DNA is given. The chain couples TRBV2 to TRBJ2-3; the D gene TCRdb calls, TRBD2, cannot be checked with no DNA. The clonotype comes from a man between 18 and 69 years old in good health. Sequencing was performed on blood T cells: a sorted CD56 or NKG2C T cell subset, CD4+ or CD8+ T cells, or bulk PBMC T cells (not recorded which). The CDR3 here reads CASTAGITDTQYF.